These 16 T cell receptor beta chains came from one sample sequenced in a study of T cells after yellow fever vaccination. TCRdb redid the calling of the 5' RACE reads with MiXCR, one entry per CDR3 protein. The top ten clones hold about 15% of a sample with hundreds of thousands of distinct CDR3 sequences, 10% to 15% of them seen once. Material: PBMCs, obtained on the day of the yellow fever booster vaccination. These TCRs come from a man aged 30 to 39 who received the YFV17D yellow fever vaccine.

This clonotype has just a few counts. This rearrangement joins TRBV12-3 or TRBV12-4 to TRBJ2-2; D is unclear. The CDR3 runs 12 residues. V lost 5 bases to trimming and J lost 6 bases, with 7 bases between them. The CDR3 sequence is CASSVGSGELFF. The CDR3 region has the DNA TGTGCCAGCAGTGTAGGGTCCGGGGAGCTGTTTTTT.

The V and J genes are TRBV5-4 and TRBJ2-1, with no clear D. Trimming took off 6 bases at V and 8 bases at J, with 12 bases between the two ends. The CDR3 spans 12 residues. Germline CDR1 reads SGHNT; CDR2 reads YYREEE (reference sequence). The CDR3: CASNWGGDEQFF. Written as DNA, the CDR3 is TGTGCCAGCAACTGGGGTGGGGATGAGCAGTTCTTC.

V and J are TRBV9 and TRBJ1-5; possible D gene TRBD1, 5 bases. The V gene's germline CDR1 is SGDLS and CDR2 YYNGEE. This CDR3 has 15 amino acids. V was clipped by 4 bases and J by 1 base, with 12 bases between them. The CDR3 loop is CASSPGTVSNQPQHF. The CDR3 coding sequence is TGTGCCAGCAGCCCAGGGACGGTCAGCAATCAGCCCCAGCATTTT.

This clonotype was seen a few times. The V call is TRBV5-4, the J call TRBJ2-7; 10 nucleotides agree with TRBD1. J lost 5 bases, V lost 4 bases, and 6 bases had no gene match. The CDR3 covers 14 residues. The germline V gene has CDR1 SGHNT and CDR2 YYREEE (reference sequence). CDR3 DNA sequence: TGTGCCAGCAGCATCCGGGACAGGGGAGACGAGCAGTACTTC. Translated, it gives CASSIRDRGDEQYF.

V usage is TRBV5-1 and J usage is TRBJ2-7; 7 positions match TRBD2. With V trimmed by 1 base and J by 2 bases, 9 bases remained unmatched. This CDR3 comprises 16 residues. Per the germline V gene, CDR1 is SGHRS and CDR2 is YFSETQ. The CDR3 region has the DNA TGCGCCAGCAGCTTGATCCCCCTAGCGGACACCTACGAGCAGTACTTC. This sequence encodes CASSLIPLADTYEQYF. Full variable domain (missing parts from reference TRBV5-1 and TRBJ2-7): KAGVTQTPRYLIKTRGQQVTLSCSPISGHRSVSWYQQTPGQGLQFLFEYFSETQRNKGNFPGRFSGRQFSNSRSEMNVSTLELGDSALYLCASSLIPLADTYEQYFGPGTRLTVT.

The rearrangement uses TRBV7-2 and TRBJ2-7; TRBD1 might be the D (6 bases). In germline, CDR1 is SGHTA, CDR2 FQGNSA. Trimming took off 5 bases at V and 1 base at J, with 18 bases between the two ends. CDR3 size: 16 residues. The DNA of the CDR3 is TGTGCCAGCAGCGTTACAGGGATTCGGCCTTCCTACGAGCAGTACTTC. Protein sequence: CASSVTGIRPSYEQYF.

This clonotype has a handful of counts. The V gene is TRBV20-1, the J gene TRBJ2-5; TRBD1 might be the D (5 bases). V was pared by 0 bases and J by 7 bases, with 18 bases between. The CDR3 has 15 amino acids. Germline CDR1 reads DFQATT; CDR2 reads SNEGSKA (reference sequence). The CDR3 sequence: CSARDPRQPQGTQYF. The CDR3 nucleotides are TGCAGTGCTAGAGATCCCAGGCAGCCCCAGGGGACCCAGTACTTC.

This clonotype was counted a few times. V is TRBV5-4 and J is TRBJ2-5; 8 bases are a match to TRBD2. The CDR3 loop spans 15 amino acids. Germline V gene lookup returns CDR1 SGHNT and CDR2 YYREEE (reference sequence). After removal of 1 base from V and 2 bases from J, the junction contained 4 bases not matched to a gene. The CDR3 protein is CASSLSSGFQETQYF. Here the CDR3 DNA reads TGTGCCAGCAGCTTGTCTAGCGGGTTTCAAGAGACCCAGTACTTC.

This clonotype was detected ten times or more. The V call is TRBV20-1, the J call TRBJ1-1; no definite D call. The CDR3 runs to 14 residues. Germline CDR1 and CDR2: DFQATT and SNEGSKA (reference sequence). V was trimmed by 0 bases and J by 0 bases, leaving 8 bases between them. This CDR3 reads CSARDSSLNTEAFF. CDR3 bases: TGCAGTGCTAGAGATTCTTCCCTGAACACTGAAGCTTTCTTT.

This clonotype was seen many times. The chain uses TRBV7-2 and TRBJ2-3; D is unclear. Trimming took 4 bases from V and 4 from J, leaving 6 bases between them. The CDR3 loop spans 12 amino acids. Germline CDR1 SGHTA, CDR2 FQGNSA. This chain's CDR3 is CASSWAADTQYF. CDR3 DNA: TGTGCCAGCAGCTGGGCCGCAGATACGCAGTATTTT.

This clonotype was seen a handful of times. The V and J genes are TRBV18 and TRBJ2-7; D is undetermined. Germline V gene data show CDR1 as KGHSH and CDR2 as LQKENI. V was trimmed by 3 bases and J by 6 bases, leaving 12 bases between them. The CDR3 loop spans 13 amino acids. The CDR3 region is CASSPAPFSEQYF. CDR3 nucleotides: TGTGCCAGCTCACCGGCCCCGTTTAGCGAGCAGTACTTC. The full variable domain, rest sourced from reference TRBV18 and TRBJ2-7, is NAGVMQNPRHLVRRRGQEARLRCSPMKGHSHVYWYRQLPEEGLKFMVYLQKENIIDESGMPKERFSAEFPKEGPSILRIQQVVRGDSAAYFCASSPAPFSEQYFGPGTRLTVT.

The V and J genes are TRBV5-5 and TRBJ2-7, with 8 bases aligning to TRBD1. The V gene end was trimmed by 4 bases and the J gene end by 5 bases; junction bases not matched to a gene: 8. The CDR3 contains 14 residues. Germline V gene lookup returns CDR1 SGHKS and CDR2 YYEKEE (reference sequence). CDR3 coding DNA: TGTGCCAGCAGCCCCACGTCGACAGGGGACGAGCAGTACTTC. It encodes CASSPTSTGDEQYF. The variable domain in full, with the rest retrieved from reference TRBV5-5 and TRBJ2-7, is DAGVTQSPTHLIKTRGQQVTLRCSPISGHKSVSWYQQVLGQGPQFIFQYYEKEERGRGNFPDRFSARQFPNYSSELNVNALLLGDSALYLCASSPTSTGDEQYFGPGTRLTVT.

This clonotype came up many times. Here the CDR3 DNA reads TGTGCTAGTGGTTTGGTACTGGGGGTCTACAATGAGCAGTTCTTC. It specifies CASGLVLGVYNEQFF. The rearrangement joins TRBV12-5 to TRBJ2-1, with D possibly being TRBD1 or TRBD2 (5 bases each). Trimming cost V 0 bases and J 3 bases, with 9 bases left between them. CDR3 length: 15 residues. Germline CDR1 is LGHNT and CDR2 is FRNRAP. Together with reference TRBV12-5 and TRBJ2-1, the CDR3 gives the full variable domain: DARVTQTPRHKVTEMGQEVTMRCQPILGHNTVFWYRQTMMQGLELLAYFRNRAPLDDSGMPKDRFSAEMPDATLATLKIQPSEPRDSAVYFCASGLVLGVYNEQFFGPGTRLTVL.

This clonotype was seen only a few times. V is TRBV9 and J is TRBJ1-2; possibly TRBD1 for D (5 bases). This CDR3 contains 15 residues. V was trimmed by 4 bases and J by 8 bases, leaving 21 bases between them. CDR1 is SGDLS, CDR2 YYNGEE, per germline. The CDR3 reads CASSSEWGKGAGYTF. In nucleotides, the CDR3 is TGTGCCAGCAGCTCCGAATGGGGGAAGGGAGCAGGCTACACCTTC.

This clonotype occurred a few times. V usage is TRBV5-4 and J usage is TRBJ2-7; the match to TRBD2 covers 8 bases. The V segment lost 4 bases and the J segment 4 bases; nucleotides outside the gene matches: 7. Germline V lookup: CDR1 SGHNT, CDR2 YYREEE (reference sequence). CDR3 size: 14 residues. CDR3 nucleotide sequence: TGTGCCAGCAGCGGCAGCGGGAGCGGGTACGAGCAGTACTTC. The encoded protein is CASSGSGSGYEQYF.

This clonotype occurred a few times. This CDR3 is CASSRDSAYGYTF. The CDR3 DNA reads as TGCGCCAGCAGCCGAGACAGCGCCTATGGCTACACCTTC. This chain uses TRBV5-1 with TRBJ1-2; TRBD1 might be the D (5 bases). V lost 4 bases, J lost 4 bases, and 11 bases lay in between. This CDR3 spans 13 amino acids. Germline loops: CDR1 SGHRS, CDR2 YFSETQ.